This TCR beta chain stems from a study of blood T cell repertoires in COVID-19. About the study: Samples representing acute and convalescent COVID-19 were sourced from the United States, Italy and Spain. Sources were T cells, B-cell-depleted T cells, or PBMCs; the material itself was cDNA or gDNA.

From germline, CDR1 is SGHKS and CDR2 YYEKEE (reference sequence). Trimming stripped 4 bases from V and 3 bases from J, with 18 bases between. The CDR3 length is 16 residues. Per the authors' pipeline: The authors estimated nucleated cell counts from reference gene primer amplification. Method: immunoSEQ multiplex PCR; TCRdb's copy keeps in-frame clones and lacks some. V and J calls plus clone size are reproduced from that table; the DNA served to infer D and trimming. The sample yields 200,000 to 300,000 clones, about 90% seen once. Input material: peripheral blood. The source is a woman between 40 and 50 years old who had recovered from COVID-19. The chain uses TRBV5-5 and TRBJ2-3, with D perhaps matching TRBD2 (6 bases). The CDR3 DNA follows: TGTGCCAGCAGCCCAGTTAGGCGGGGCCTGACAGATACGCAGTATTTT. It is translated as CASSPVRRGLTDTQYF.